These 7 T cell receptor beta chains share one sample of origin, sequenced in a study of blood T cells in healthy people across ages. It was with a sample-barcoded 5' primer and a J-beta primer mix that a second PCR of about 7 to 12 cycles was run. TCRdb passed the 5' RACE reads through MiXCR, listing each CDR3 protein once. Found here are 650,000 to 700,000 distinct CDR3 sequences, about 30% of them singletons; the top ten hold approximately 15%. Sequencing was done on a sample of blood. These receptors were collected from a woman aged 80 or over in good health.

This chain links TRBV4-2 with TRBJ2-2; 8 positions agree with TRBD2. The CDR3 length is 19 residues. Germline assignment: CDR1 LGHNA and CDR2 YNFKEQ. Germline trimming cut 0 bases from V and 5 bases from J; bases unmatched to any gene: 14. The CDR3 loop reads CASSQERGRGGLRTGELFF. In DNA form, the CDR3 reads TGTGCCAGCAGCCAAGAACGAGGACGGGGGGGCCTTCGGACCGGGGAGCTGTTTTTT.

This clonotype was found many times. The gene calls are TRBV4-2 and TRBJ2-5, with 7 positions matching TRBD2. Trimming at V came to 1 base and at J to 5 bases, leaving 4 bases not matched to a gene. Germline V gene data show CDR1 as LGHNA and CDR2 as YNFKEQ. This CDR3 has 14 residues. The CDR3 loop reads CASSQVTAGETQYF. The CDR3 DNA reads as TGTGCCAGCAGCCAAGTAACAGCGGGGGAGACCCAGTACTTC.

The chain recombines TRBV6-5 with TRBJ2-7; D is undetermined. V dropped 0 bases and J dropped 2 bases, with 20 bases sitting between them. Germline CDR1 and CDR2: MNHEY and SVGAGI. The CDR3 length is 18 residues. The CDR3 is CASSYSIPGMAETYEQYF. The CDR3 DNA reads as TGTGCCAGCAGTTACTCGATTCCTGGAATGGCAGAGACCTACGAGCAGTACTTC.

This clonotype was detected a few times. The rearrangement joins TRBV10-3 to TRBJ2-3, with 8 positions matching TRBD2. This CDR3 spans 17 amino acids. V trimming: 5 bases; J trimming: 1 base; junction bases outside the gene matches: 11. CDR1 is ENHRY, CDR2 SYGVKD, per germline. The CDR3 bases are TGTGCCATCAGTTCAACTGTCGGGACTAGGGGCACAGATACGCAGTATTTT. It codes for CAISSTVGTRGTDTQYF.

In this sample, this clonotype turned up many times. This chain links TRBV6-5 with TRBJ2-3; TRBD1 might be the D (5 bases). The V end lost 0 bases, the J end lost 0 bases, and 10 bases lay between the germline ends. The CDR3 loop spans 16 amino acids. Germline-derived CDR1 and CDR2 are MNHEY and SVGAGI. CDR3 loop: CASSYSMGRSTDTQYF. The CDR3, as DNA: TGTGCCAGCAGTTACTCGATGGGGCGTAGCACAGATACGCAGTATTTT.

This clonotype was observed at least ten times. The chain combines TRBV7-2 with TRBJ1-5, with D possibly being TRBD1 (6 bases). Deletions cut 4 bases from V and 12 bases from J, with 13 bases between. CDR1 and CDR2 (germline): SGHTA, FQGNSA. There are 12 residues in the CDR3. The CDR3 DNA sequence: TGTGCCAGCAGCTCGTCTAAGGGGGTCCAGCATTTT. Translated: CASSSSKGVQHF.

With respect to this clonotype: One junction end does not reproduce the germline sequence, and a read error may be involved. V is TRBV12-3 or TRBV12-4 and J is TRBJ2-3; tentative D call: TRBD1 (5 bases). This CDR3 spans 15 amino acids. CDR3 residues: CASSLGQFRADTQYF. In DNA, the CDR3 is TGTGCCAGCAGCCTAGGACAATTCAGAGCAGATACGCAGTATTTC.